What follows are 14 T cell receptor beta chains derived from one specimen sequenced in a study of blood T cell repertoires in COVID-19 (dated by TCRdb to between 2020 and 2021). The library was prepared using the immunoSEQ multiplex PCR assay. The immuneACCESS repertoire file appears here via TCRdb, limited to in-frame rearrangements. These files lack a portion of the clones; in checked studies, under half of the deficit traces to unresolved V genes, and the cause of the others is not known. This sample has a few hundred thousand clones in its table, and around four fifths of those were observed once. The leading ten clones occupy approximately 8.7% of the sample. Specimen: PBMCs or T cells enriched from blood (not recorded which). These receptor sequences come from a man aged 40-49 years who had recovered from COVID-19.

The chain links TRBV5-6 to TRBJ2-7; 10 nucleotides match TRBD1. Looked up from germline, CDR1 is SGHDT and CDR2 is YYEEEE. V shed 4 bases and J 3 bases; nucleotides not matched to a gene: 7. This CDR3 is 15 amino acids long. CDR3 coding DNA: TGTGCCAGCAGCAGGGGACAGGGGAGCAGCTACGAGCAGTACTTC. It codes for CASSRGQGSSYEQYF.

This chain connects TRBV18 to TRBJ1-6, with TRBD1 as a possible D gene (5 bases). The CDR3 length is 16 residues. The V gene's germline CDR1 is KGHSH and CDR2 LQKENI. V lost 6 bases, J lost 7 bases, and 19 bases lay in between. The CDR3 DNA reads TGTGCCAGCTCCCCCGGACACCCCATGACGAATTCACCCCTCCACTTT. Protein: CASSPGHPMTNSPLHF.

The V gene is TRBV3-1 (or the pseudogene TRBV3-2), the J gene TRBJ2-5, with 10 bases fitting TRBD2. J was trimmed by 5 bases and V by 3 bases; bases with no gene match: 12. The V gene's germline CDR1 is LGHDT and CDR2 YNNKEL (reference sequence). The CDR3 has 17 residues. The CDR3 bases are TGTGCCAGCAGCCACTATTCTAGCGGGGGAGCCAGGGAGACCCAGTACTTC. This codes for CASSHYSSGGARETQYF.

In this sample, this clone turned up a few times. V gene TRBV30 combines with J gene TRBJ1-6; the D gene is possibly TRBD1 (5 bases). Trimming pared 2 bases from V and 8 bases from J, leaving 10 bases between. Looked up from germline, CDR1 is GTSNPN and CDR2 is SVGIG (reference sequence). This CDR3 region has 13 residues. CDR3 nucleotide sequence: TGTGCCTGGAGTAGTACAGGCGATTCACCCCTCCACTTT. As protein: CAWSSTGDSPLHF.

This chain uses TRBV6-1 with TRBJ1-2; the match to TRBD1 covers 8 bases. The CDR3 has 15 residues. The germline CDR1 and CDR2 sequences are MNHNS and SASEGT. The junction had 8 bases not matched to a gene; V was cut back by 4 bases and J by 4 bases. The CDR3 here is CASSATGGEAYGYTF. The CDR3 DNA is TGTGCCAGCAGTGCCACAGGGGGGGAAGCCTATGGCTACACCTTC.

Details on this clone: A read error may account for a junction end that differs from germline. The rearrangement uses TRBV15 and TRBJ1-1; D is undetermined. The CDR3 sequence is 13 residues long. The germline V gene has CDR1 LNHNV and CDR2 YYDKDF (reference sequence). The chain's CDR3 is CATSRAPSELVVF. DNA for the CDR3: TGTGCCACCAGCAGAGCTCCGAGTGAATTGGTAGTCTTT.

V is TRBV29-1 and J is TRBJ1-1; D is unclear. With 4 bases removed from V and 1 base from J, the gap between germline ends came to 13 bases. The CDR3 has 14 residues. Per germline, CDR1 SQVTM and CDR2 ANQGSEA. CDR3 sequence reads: CSVGFPPGNTEAFF. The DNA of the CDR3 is TGCAGCGTTGGATTCCCGCCCGGGAACACTGAAGCTTTCTTT.

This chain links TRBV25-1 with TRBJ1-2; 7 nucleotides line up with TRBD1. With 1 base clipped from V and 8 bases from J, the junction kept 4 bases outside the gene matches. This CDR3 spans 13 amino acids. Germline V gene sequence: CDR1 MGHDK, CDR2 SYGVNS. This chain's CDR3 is CASSELGGGGYTF. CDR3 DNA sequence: TGTGCCAGCAGTGAATTAGGGGGCGGGGGCTACACCTTC.

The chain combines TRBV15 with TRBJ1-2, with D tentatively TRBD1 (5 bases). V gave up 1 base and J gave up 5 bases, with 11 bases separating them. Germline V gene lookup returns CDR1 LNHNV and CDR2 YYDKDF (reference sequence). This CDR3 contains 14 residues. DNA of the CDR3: TGTGCCACCAGCAGAGTACGGGGGAAATATGGCTACACCTTC. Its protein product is CATSRVRGKYGYTF.

The CDR3 DNA is TGTGCCAGTAGTCTAGGTGAGGGACTGCCAATTGATGGCTACACCTTC. This sequence encodes CASSLGEGLPIDGYTF. This rearrangement joins TRBV19 to TRBJ1-2; possible D gene TRBD1, 5 bases. With 5 bases removed from V and 6 bases from J, the gap between germline ends came to 22 bases. The CDR3 has 16 amino acids. Germline V CDR1 and CDR2: LNHDA, SQIVND (reference sequence).

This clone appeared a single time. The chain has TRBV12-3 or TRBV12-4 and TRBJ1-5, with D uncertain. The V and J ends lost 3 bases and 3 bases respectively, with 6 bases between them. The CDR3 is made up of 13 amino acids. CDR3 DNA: TGTGCCAGCAGTTTGGCCAACAATCAGCCCCAGCATTTT. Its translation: CASSLANNQPQHF.

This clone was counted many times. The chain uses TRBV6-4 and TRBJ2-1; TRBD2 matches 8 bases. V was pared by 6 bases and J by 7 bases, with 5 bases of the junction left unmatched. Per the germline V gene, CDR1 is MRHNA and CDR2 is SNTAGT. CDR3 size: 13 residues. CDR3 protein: CASSSTSVNEQFF. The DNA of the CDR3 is TGTGCCAGCAGCTCGACTAGCGTAAATGAGCAGTTCTTC.

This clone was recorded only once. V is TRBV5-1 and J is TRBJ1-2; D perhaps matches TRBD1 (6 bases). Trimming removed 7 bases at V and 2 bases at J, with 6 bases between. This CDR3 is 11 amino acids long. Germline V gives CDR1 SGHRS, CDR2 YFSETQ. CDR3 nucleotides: TGCGCCAGCGGGGGCAACTATGGCTACACCTTC. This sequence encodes CASGGNYGYTF.

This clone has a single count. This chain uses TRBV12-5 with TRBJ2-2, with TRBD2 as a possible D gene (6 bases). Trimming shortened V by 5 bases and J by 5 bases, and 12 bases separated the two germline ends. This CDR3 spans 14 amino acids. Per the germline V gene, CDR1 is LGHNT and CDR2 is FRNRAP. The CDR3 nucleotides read TGTGCTAGTGGTCCCGGGACTCCGACCGGGGAGCTGTTTTTT. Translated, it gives CASGPGTPTGELFF.